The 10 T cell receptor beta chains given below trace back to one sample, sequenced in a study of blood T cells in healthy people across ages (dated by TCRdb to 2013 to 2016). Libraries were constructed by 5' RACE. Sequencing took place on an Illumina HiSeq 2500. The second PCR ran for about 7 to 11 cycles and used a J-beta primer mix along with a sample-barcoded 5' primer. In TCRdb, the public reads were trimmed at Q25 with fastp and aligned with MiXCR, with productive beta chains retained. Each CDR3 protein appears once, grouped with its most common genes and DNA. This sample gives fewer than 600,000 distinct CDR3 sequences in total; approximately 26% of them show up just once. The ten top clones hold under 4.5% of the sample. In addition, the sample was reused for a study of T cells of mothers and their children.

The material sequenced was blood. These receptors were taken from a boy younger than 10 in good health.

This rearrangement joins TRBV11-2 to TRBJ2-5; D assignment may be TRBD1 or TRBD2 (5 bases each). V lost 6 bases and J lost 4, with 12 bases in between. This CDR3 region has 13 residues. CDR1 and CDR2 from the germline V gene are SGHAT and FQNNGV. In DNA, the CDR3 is TGTGCCAGCAGTCGGGGCGCTCGAGAGACCCAGTACTTC. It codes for CASSRGARETQYF.

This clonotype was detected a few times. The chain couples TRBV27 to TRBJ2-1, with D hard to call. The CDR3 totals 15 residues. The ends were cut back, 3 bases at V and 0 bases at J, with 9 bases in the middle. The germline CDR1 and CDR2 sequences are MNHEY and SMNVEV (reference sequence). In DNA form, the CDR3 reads TGTGCCAGCAGTTTTGGCTATAGCTCCTACAATGAGCAGTTCTTC. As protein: CASSFGYSSYNEQFF.

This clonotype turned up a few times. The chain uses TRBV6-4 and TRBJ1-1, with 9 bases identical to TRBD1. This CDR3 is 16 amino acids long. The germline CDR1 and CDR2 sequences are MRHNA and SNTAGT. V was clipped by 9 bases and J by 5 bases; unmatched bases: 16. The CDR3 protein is CARYWITGGAWTEAFF. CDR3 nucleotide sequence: TGTGCCAGGTACTGGATCACAGGGGGCGCGTGGACTGAAGCTTTCTTT.

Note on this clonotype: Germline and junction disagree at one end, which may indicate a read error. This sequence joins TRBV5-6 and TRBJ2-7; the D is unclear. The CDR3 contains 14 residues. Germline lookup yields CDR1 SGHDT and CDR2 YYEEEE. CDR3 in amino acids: CANSLLSQSYEQYF. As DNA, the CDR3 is TGTGCCAACAGCTTGCTTTCTCAGTCCTACGAGCAGTACTTC.

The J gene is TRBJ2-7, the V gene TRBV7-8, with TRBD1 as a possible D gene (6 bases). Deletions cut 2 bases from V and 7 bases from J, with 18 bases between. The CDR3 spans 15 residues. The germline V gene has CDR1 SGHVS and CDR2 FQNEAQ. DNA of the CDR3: TGTGCCAGCAGCTTAACCCGGGACACCCGTGGGGAGCAGTACTTC. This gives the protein CASSLTRDTRGEQYF.

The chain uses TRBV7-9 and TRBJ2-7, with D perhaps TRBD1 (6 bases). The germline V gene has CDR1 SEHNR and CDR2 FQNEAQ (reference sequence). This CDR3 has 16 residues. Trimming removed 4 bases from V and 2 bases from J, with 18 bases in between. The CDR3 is CASSSSTGLVTYEQYF. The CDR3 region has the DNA TGTGCCAGCAGCTCATCGACAGGATTGGTAACCTACGAGCAGTACTTC.

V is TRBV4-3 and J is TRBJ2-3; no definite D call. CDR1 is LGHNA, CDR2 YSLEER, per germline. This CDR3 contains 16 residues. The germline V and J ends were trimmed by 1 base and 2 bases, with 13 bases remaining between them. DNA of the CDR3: TGCGCCAGCAGCCAAGGATCGACGCCCGACACAGATACGCAGTATTTT. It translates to CASSQGSTPDTDTQYF.

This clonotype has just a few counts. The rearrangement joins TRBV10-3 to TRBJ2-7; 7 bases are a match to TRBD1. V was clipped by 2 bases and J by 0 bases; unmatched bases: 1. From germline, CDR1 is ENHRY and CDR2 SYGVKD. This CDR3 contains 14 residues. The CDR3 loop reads CAISERDSSYEQYF. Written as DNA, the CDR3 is TGTGCCATCAGTGAGCGGGACAGCTCCTACGAGCAGTACTTC.

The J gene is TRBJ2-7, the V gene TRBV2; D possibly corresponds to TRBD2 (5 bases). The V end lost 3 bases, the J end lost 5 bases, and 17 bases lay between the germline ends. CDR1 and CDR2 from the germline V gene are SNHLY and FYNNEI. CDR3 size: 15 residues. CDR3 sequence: CASSDSTRSFDEQYF. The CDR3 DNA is TGTGCCAGCAGTGACAGTACTAGGTCTTTCGACGAGCAGTACTTC.

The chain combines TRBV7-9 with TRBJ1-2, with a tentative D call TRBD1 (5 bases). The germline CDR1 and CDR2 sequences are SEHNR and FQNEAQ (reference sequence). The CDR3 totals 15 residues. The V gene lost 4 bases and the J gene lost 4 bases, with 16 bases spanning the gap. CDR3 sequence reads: CASSSPSQTAYGYTF. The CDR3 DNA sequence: TGTGCCAGCAGCTCCCCGTCCCAGACAGCCTATGGCTACACCTTC.